Given below is one T cell receptor beta chain in context. Its antigen is currently unknown. This record comes from a study of beta chain features in type 1 diabetes. Findings and limits, study-wide: Type 1 diabetes patients had TCRB CDR3s that were shorter (moderately but significantly so) in all four CD4+ subsets. A greater similarity of naive, central memory and Treg TCRB repertoires was seen among patients than among healthy donors.

Per germline, CDR1 MDHEN and CDR2 SYDVKM. V was shortened by 5 bases and J by 1 base, with 8 bases between the two germline ends. This CDR3 is 13 amino acids long. The collection from each donor was one heparinised blood draw averaging roughly 100 mL. Purity exceeded 95% in all sorted populations. What was sequenced were expressed TCRB transcripts, since all of the isolated RNA had been reverse transcribed. The table came from immunoSEQ multiplex PCR; TCRdb's copy has only in-frame clones and leaves some out. The table lists nearly 350,000 clones, roughly 8.8% of them singletons. This TCR came from a young man with type 1 diabetes. The chain joins TRBV28 to TRBJ1-1; perhaps TRBD1 as D (5 bases). The sequencing input was central memory CD4+ T cells from blood. CDR3 in amino acids: CASSVGQNTEAFF. CDR3 DNA sequence: TGTGCCAGCAGTGTCGGACAGAACACTGAAGCTTTCTTT.